A selection of T cell receptor beta chains follows, all from one sample in a study of breast tumors, draining lymph nodes, adjacent tissues. TCRdb analysed the multiplex PCR reads with MiXCR anew, one entry per CDR3 protein. The sample lists over 60,000 distinct CDR3 sequences, 57% occurring once. The sample taken for sequencing was breast tumor tissue. These TCRs come from a female donor with breast cancer. Some clones in this sample may be carry-over from other donors' samples. The CDR3 runs from the conserved cysteine through the conserved F or W. D genes are given only for firm matches. Size values are once, few and many counts, or a class for expanded clones, and some rows have none.

j_call v_call d_call clone_size cdr3_nt cdr3_aa
TRBJ1-1 TRBV3-1 NA NA TGTGCCAGCAGCCAAGGTCAGTTGAACACTGAAGCTTTCTTT CASSQGQLNTEAFF
TRBJ1-5 TRBV19 TRBD1 many TGTGCCAGTAGTCGGACAGGGGCGAGAGTCGGCAATCAGCCCCAGCATTTT CASSRTGARVGNQPQHF
TRBJ1-1 TRBV25-1 NA many TGTGCCAGCAGCTCGGGGGATGGGTACACTGAAGCTTTCTTT CASSSGDGYTEAFF
TRBJ2-5 TRBV20-1 TRBD2 many TGCAGTGCTAGAGGGGCGGGGGGTCAAGAGACCCAGTACTTC CSARGAGGQETQYF
TRBJ2-1 TRBV9 NA NA TGTGCCAGCAGCGTAGGACACAATGAGCAGTTCTTC CASSVGHNEQFF
TRBJ1-4 TRBV7-9 TRBD1 NA TGTGCCAGCAGCATTGGACAGGGGAATGAAAAACTGTTTTTT CASSIGQGNEKLFF
TRBJ1-2 TRBV7-8 NA NA TGTGCCAGCAGCAATAACCGAGACAGCGACTCTGGGGCCAACTATGGCTACACCTTC CASSNNRDSDSGANYGYTF
TRBJ2-3 TRBV30 NA many TGTGCCTGGGAGAGGGATACGCAGTATTTT CAWERDTQYF
TRBJ2-1 TRBV9 TRBD1 NA TGTGCCAGCAGCGCCGGGACAGGACACAATGAGCAGTTCTTC CASSAGTGHNEQFF
TRBJ2-7 TRBV2 NA NA TGTGCCAGCAGGGCTGGCATAGGGGCTTACGAGCAGTACTTC CASRAGIGAYEQYF
TRBJ2-7 TRBV20-1 NA medium-sized TGCAGTGCTAGAGATACGGCTCAAAAGCAGTACTTC CSARDTAQKQYF
TRBJ2-1 TRBV15 TRBD2 NA TGTGCCACCAGCACCCGGACTAGCGACACCTTATTCTTC CATSTRTSDTLFF
TRBJ2-5 TRBV5-8 TRBD1 many TGTGCCAGCAGCTTGCTCAGGGGGGAGACCCAGTACTTC CASSLLRGETQYF
TRBJ2-1 TRBV5-1 TRBD2 many TGCGCCAGCAGCTTGCTAGCGGCCTACAATGAGCAGTTCTTC CASSLLAAYNEQFF
TRBJ2-1 TRBV20-1 TRBD2 many TGCAGTGCCTTAGCGGGGGGGCTCGAGCAGTTCTTC CSALAGGLEQFF
TRBJ1-5 TRBV24-1 NA NA TGTGCCACCAGTGCCCAGGGCAATCAGCCCCAGCATTTT CATSAQGNQPQHF
TRBJ2-5 TRBV18 NA many TGTGCCAGCTCTCGACAACAGGGAAGGGAGACCCAGTACTTC CASSRQQGRETQYF
TRBJ1-2 TRBV5-1 NA NA TGCGCCAGCAGCTTGCGAGGGGATAACTATGGCTACACCTTC CASSLRGDNYGYTF
TRBJ1-5 TRBV12-3/TRBV12-4 NA NA TGTGCCAGCAGTTTGGGTAGGCAGCGGAGTCGGCCCCAGCATTTT CASSLGRQRSRPQHF
TRBJ2-7 TRBV7-9 NA many TGTGCCAGCAGCTTAAAACACGAGCAGTACTTC CASSLKHEQYF
TRBJ1-2 TRBV29-1 NA NA TGCAGCGTTGTCGGAGGGCGCGATGGCTACACCTTC CSVVGGRDGYTF
TRBJ1-2 TRBV10-3 NA NA TGTGCCATCAGCCAGGGTTATGGCTACACCTTC CAISQGYGYTF
TRBJ2-1 TRBV24-1 TRBD1 many TGTGCCACCAGTGATGGTAGACAGGGGCCGTTTTACAATGAGCAGTTCTTC CATSDGRQGPFYNEQFF
TRBJ2-7 TRBV5-8 NA NA TGTGCCAGCAGCTCCCGGGGTTCCTACGAGCAGTACTTC CASSSRGSYEQYF
TRBJ2-1 TRBV19 TRBD2 many TGTGCCAGTAGTATTGGAGCGGGAGTGTCCAGTGAGCAGTTCTTC CASSIGAGVSSEQFF
TRBJ1-3 TRBV2 TRBD1 NA TGTGCCAGCAGTGCCCCCGGGACAGGGGCTGGAAACACCATATATTTT CASSAPGTGAGNTIYF
TRBJ2-6 TRBV7-3 NA NA TGTGCCAGCAGCCCAACAGCGAGTCCCGACTCTGGGGCCAACGTCCTGACTTTC CASSPTASPDSGANVLTF
TRBJ2-3 TRBV3-1 NA NA TGTGCCAGCAGCCCGGATCCGGGAGATACGCAGTATTTT CASSPDPGDTQYF
TRBJ2-1 TRBV11-2 TRBD2 many TGTGCCAGCAGCTTAGCCCCCGGGCTAGCGGGGAACAATGAGCAGTTCTTC CASSLAPGLAGNNEQFF
TRBJ2-2 TRBV7-2 NA many TGTGCCAGCAGCCCCTTACCAGGGAACACCGGGGAGCTGTTTTTT CASSPLPGNTGELFF
TRBJ2-2 TRBV12-3/TRBV12-4 NA NA TGTGCCAGCAGTTACCCCACAGGGGGGGACACCGGGGAGCTGTTTTTT CASSYPTGGDTGELFF
TRBJ1-2 TRBV2 NA NA TGTGCCAGCAGCCTGCAGTTCATCTATGGCTACACCTTC CASSLQFIYGYTF
TRBJ2-1 TRBV2 NA NA TGTGCCCTCAAGGGGGTGGGGGTCAATGAGCAGTTCTTC CALKGVGVNEQFF
TRBJ2-2 TRBV18 TRBD1 many TGTGCCAGCTCACCCGACCTAAAGGGGGCGCGGACCGGGGAGCTGTTTTTT CASSPDLKGARTGELFF
TRBJ2-7 TRBV20-1 TRBD1 many TGCAGTGCTGTGCACCCGACAGGGTATAGCAACGAGCAGTACTTC CSAVHPTGYSNEQYF
TRBJ1-4 TRBV7-2 NA NA TGTGCCAGCAGCTTTGAGGCGGGTACACTGTTTTTT CASSFEAGTLFF
TRBJ2-5 TRBV18 TRBD2 NA TGTGCCAGCTCACTCTCGGAGGGACTAGCGTGGGAGACCCAGTACTTC CASSLSEGLAWETQYF
TRBJ1-2 TRBV7-2 NA NA TGCGCCAGCAGCTTCCTACAGGGAGACTATGGCTACACCTTC CASSFLQGDYGYTF
TRBJ2-7 TRBV28 TRBD2 many TGTGCCAGCAGCCTCCGGGGGGGTAGCGGGAGAGGCTACGAGCAGTACTTC CASSLRGGSGRGYEQYF
TRBJ2-7 TRBV20-1 TRBD1 medium-sized TGCAGTGGCAGGGGGGACAGGGGCGCCGGTTACGAGCAGTACTTC CSGRGDRGAGYEQYF
TRBJ2-1 TRBV7-9 TRBD1 NA TGTGCCAGCAGCTTATGGGACAGGGGGGCCGATGAGCAGTTCTTC CASSLWDRGADEQFF
TRBJ2-7 TRBV15 NA NA TGTGCCACCAGCAGAGACGAGGGCGACGAGCAGTACTTC CATSRDEGDEQYF
TRBJ2-5 TRBV2 NA few TGTGCCAGCAGTGTAGGGAGTAAGACCCAGTACTTC CASSVGSKTQYF